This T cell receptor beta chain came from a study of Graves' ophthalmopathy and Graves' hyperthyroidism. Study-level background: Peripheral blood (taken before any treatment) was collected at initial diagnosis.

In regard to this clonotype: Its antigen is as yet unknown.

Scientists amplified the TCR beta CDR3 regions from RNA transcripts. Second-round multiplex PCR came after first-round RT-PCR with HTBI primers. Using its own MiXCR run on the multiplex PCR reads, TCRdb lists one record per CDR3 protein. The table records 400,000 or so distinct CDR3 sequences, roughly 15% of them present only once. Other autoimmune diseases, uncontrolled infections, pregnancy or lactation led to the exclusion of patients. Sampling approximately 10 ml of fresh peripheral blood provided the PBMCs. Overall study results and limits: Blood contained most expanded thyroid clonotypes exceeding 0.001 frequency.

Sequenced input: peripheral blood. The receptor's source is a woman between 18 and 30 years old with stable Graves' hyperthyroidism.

Written as DNA, the CDR3 is TGTGCCAGCAGCCCGGGACCGAGTAAAGGAGATAGCAATCAGCCCCAGCATTTT. Residues: CASSPGPSKGDSNQPQHF. The chain carries TRBV7-3 and TRBJ1-5; D may be TRBD1 (5 bases). Trimming took off 5 bases at V and 0 bases at J, with 20 bases between the two ends. Germline-derived CDR1 and CDR2 are SGHTA and FQGTGA. This CDR3 has 18 amino acids.